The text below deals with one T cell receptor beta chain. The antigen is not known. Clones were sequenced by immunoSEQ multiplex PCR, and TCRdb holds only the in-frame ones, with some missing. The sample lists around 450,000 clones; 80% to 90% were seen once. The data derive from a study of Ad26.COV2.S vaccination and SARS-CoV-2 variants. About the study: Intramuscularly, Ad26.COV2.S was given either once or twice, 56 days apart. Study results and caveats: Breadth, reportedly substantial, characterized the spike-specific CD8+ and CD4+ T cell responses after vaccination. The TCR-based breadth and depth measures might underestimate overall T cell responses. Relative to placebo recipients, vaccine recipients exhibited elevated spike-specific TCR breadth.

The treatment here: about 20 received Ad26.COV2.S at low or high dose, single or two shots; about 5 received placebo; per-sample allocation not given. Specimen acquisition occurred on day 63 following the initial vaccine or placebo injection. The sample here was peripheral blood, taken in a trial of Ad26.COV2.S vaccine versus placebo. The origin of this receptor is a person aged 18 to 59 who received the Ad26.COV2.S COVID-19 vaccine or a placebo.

The CDR3 region has the DNA TGTGCCTGGAGCGACCAATCTAATGAAAAACTGTTTTTT. As protein: CAWSDQSNEKLFF. The chain couples TRBV30 to TRBJ1-4; D gene unclear. CDR1 and CDR2 from the germline V gene are GTSNPN and SVGIG (reference sequence). The CDR3 covers 13 residues. V lost 3 bases and J 3 bases, leaving 8 bases between the germline ends.